This T cell receptor beta chain was sequenced during a study of T cells in Graves' hyperthyroidism and ophthalmopathy. Study results and caveats: Progression to ophthalmopathy was predicted a median of roughly 6.5 months early. Ophthalmopathy stood apart from stable hyperthyroidism in a 13 V-J model.

This clonotype was detected ten times or more. What it recognizes is unknown. Fresh peripheral blood, about 9.6 ml, yielded the PBMCs. CDR1 is LGHNA, CDR2 YNFKEQ, per germline. The V end was cut by 0 bases, the J end by 2 bases, with 16 bases between. This CDR3 comprises 17 residues. Using RNA transcripts as the source, TCR beta CDR3 regions were amplified. First-round RT-PCR targeting the TCR CDR3 was performed with the HTBI primer set. TCRdb re-called the multiplex PCR reads through MiXCR, storing one row per CDR3 protein. This sample carries roughly 240,000 distinct CDR3 sequences, around 24% of them seen once, and the ten largest clones take approximately 35%.

The sequenced sample was blood. This chain connects TRBV4-2 to TRBJ1-2, with D maybe TRBD1 (6 bases). The clonotype was recovered from a woman in her forties with Graves' ophthalmopathy. This CDR3 reads CASSQDPAQGRNYGYTF. Here the CDR3 DNA reads TGTGCCAGCAGCCAAGATCCCGCCCAGGGGAGAAACTATGGCTACACCTTC.